The 3 T cell receptor beta chains below were found in one sample sequenced in a study of graft-versus-host responses after intestinal transplantation. No cognate antigen is known for these TCRs. The method was immunoSEQ multiplex PCR; TCRdb's version includes in-frame clones alone and lacks a portion of them. The repertoire holds 95,000 to 130,000 clones, with 90% as singletons. This specimen was unstimulated CD4+ T cells sorted from spleen or lymph node cells, taken before intestinal transplant. The receptors derive from a human donor who received an intestinal transplant.

V and J are TRBV6-1 and TRBJ2-7; 9 bases match TRBD2. Germline-derived CDR1 and CDR2 are MNHNS and SASEGT. V gave up 6 bases and J gave up 6 bases; unmatched junction bases: 9. The CDR3 loop spans 14 amino acids. The CDR3 region has the DNA TGTGCCAGCAGGGGTAGCGGGAGCTCCCTCGAGCAGTACTTC. Amino acids: CASRGSGSSLEQYF.

The rearrangement uses TRBV9 and TRBJ1-5; 9 bases align to TRBD1. The CDR3 loop spans 15 amino acids. The J segment lost 1 base and the V segment lost 4 bases, leaving 3 bases of the junction unmatched. The V gene's germline CDR1 is SGDLS and CDR2 YYNGEE. CDR3 sequence reads: CASSYRGLSNQPQHF. As DNA, the CDR3 is TGTGCCAGCAGCTACAGGGGGCTGAGCAATCAGCCCCAGCATTTT.

This clone occurred once. The chain carries TRBV6-5 and TRBJ2-7, with D possibly matching TRBD2 (5 bases). Trimming took 5 bases from V and 3 from J, leaving 11 bases between them. This CDR3 region has 13 residues. Germline lookup yields CDR1 MNHEY and CDR2 SVGAGI. The CDR3 sequence is CASSRGWIYEQYF. In DNA form, the CDR3 reads TGTGCCAGCAGTCGCGGGTGGATCTACGAGCAGTACTTC.